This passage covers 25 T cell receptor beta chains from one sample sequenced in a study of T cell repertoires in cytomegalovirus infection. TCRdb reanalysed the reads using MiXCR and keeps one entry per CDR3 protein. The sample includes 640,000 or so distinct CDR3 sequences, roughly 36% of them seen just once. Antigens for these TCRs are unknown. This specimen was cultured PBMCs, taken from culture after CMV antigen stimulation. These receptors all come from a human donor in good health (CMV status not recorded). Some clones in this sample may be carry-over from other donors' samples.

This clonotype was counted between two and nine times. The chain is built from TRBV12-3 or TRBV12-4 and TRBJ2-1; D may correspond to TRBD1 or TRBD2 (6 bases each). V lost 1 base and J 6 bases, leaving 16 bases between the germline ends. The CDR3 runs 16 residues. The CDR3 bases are TGTGCCAGCAGTTTAGAGACTCCGCCGGGGGCCAATGAGCAGTTCTTC. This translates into CASSLETPPGANEQFF.

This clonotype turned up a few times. As DNA, the CDR3 is TGTGCCAGCAGCCATGCAGGGTCCGGGGCCAACGTCCTGACTTTC. It codes for CASSHAGSGANVLTF. The rearrangement links TRBV4-2 to TRBJ2-6; D perhaps matches TRBD1 (5 bases). Germline V gene sequence: CDR1 LGHNA, CDR2 YNFKEQ. The length of the CDR3 is 15 residues. The V gene lost 3 bases and the J gene lost 4 bases, with 10 bases spanning the gap.

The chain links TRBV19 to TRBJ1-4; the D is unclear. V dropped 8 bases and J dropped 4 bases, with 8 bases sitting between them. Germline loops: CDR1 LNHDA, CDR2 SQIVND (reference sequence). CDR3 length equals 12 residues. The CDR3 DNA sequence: TGTGCCAGTGGGAACCGTAATGAAAAACTGTTTTTT. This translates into CASGNRNEKLFF.

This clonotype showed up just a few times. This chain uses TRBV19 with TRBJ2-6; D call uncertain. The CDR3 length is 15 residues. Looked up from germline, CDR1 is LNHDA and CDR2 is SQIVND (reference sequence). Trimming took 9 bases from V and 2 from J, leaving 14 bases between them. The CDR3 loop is CASARRGAGANVLTF. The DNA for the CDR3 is TGTGCCAGCGCCAGGCGTGGCGCTGGGGCCAACGTCCTGACTTTC.

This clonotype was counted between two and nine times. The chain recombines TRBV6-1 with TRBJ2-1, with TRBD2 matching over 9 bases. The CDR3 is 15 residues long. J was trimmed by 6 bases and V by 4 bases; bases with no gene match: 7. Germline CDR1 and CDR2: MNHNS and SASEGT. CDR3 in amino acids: CASSVGGGASNEQFF. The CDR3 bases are TGTGCCAGCAGTGTCGGCGGGGGGGCCTCCAATGAGCAGTTCTTC.

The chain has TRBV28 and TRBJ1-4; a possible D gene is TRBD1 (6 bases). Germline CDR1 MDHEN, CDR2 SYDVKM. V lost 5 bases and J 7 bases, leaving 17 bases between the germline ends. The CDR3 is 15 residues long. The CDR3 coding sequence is TGTGCCAGCAGTGCGCGGAGGGGGGGCGTTGAAAAACTGTTTTTT. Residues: CASSARRGGVEKLFF.

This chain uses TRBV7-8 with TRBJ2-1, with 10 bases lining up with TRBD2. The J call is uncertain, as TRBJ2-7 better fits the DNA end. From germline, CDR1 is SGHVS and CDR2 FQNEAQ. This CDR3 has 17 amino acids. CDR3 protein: CASLDRGLAGVRYEQYF. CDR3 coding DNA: TGTGCCAGCTTAGACCGTGGGCTAGCGGGAGTTAGGTATGAGCAGTACTTC.

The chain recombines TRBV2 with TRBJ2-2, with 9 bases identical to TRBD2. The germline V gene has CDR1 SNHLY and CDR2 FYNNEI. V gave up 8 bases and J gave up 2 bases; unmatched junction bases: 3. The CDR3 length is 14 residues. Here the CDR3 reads CASGLARNTGELFF. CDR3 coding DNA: TGTGCCAGCGGACTAGCGCGAAACACCGGGGAGCTGTTTTTT.

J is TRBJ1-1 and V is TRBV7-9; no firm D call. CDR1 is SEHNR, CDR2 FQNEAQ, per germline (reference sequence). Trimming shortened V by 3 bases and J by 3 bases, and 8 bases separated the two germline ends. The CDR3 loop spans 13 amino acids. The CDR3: CASSFAQDTEAFF. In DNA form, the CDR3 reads TGTGCCAGCAGCTTCGCCCAAGACACTGAAGCTTTCTTT.

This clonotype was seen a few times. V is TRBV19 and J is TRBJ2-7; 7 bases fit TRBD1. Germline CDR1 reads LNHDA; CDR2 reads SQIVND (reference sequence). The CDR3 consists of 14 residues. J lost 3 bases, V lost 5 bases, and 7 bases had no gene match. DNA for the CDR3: TGTGCCAGTAGTCTCCGGGACAGCCGCTACGAGCAGTACTTC. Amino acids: CASSLRDSRYEQYF. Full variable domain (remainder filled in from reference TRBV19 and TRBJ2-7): DGGITQSPKYLFRKEGQNVTLSCEQNLNHDAMYWYRQDPGQGLRLIYYSQIVNDFQKGDIAEGYSVSREKKESFPLTVTSAQKNPTAFYLCASSLRDSRYEQYFGPGTRLTVT.

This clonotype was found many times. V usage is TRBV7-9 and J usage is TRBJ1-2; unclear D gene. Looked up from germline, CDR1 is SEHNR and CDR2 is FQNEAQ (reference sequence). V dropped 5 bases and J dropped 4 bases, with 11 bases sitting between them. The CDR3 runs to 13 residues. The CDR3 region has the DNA TGTGCCAGCAGCCCAGGAGCTACCTATGGCTACACCTTC. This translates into CASSPGATYGYTF.

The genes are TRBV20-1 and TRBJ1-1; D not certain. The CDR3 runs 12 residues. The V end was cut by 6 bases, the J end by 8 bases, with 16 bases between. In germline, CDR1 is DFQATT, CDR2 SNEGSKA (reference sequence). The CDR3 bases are TGCAGTGCCCCCCACGGTCAAACGGAAGCTTTCTTT. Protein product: CSAPHGQTEAFF.

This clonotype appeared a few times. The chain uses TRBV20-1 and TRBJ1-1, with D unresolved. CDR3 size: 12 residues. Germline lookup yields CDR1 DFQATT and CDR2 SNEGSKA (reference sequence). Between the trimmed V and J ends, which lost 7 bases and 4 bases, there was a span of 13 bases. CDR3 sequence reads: CSGPRWGTEAFF. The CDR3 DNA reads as TGCAGTGGTCCGCGGTGGGGCACTGAAGCTTTCTTT.

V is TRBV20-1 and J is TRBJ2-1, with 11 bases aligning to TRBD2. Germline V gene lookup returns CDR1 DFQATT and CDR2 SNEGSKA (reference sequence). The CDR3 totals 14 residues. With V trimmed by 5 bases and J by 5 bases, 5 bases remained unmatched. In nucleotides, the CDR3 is TGCAGTGCTGAGGGACTAGCGGACCACAATGAGCAGTTCTTC. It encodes CSAEGLADHNEQFF.

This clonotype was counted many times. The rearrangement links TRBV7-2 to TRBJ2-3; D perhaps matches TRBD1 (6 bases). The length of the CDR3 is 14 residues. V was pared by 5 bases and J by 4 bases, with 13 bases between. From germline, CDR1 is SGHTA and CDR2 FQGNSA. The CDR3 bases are TGTGCCAGCAGCCTTGGGGGCCACGCAGATACGCAGTATTTT. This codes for CASSLGGHADTQYF.

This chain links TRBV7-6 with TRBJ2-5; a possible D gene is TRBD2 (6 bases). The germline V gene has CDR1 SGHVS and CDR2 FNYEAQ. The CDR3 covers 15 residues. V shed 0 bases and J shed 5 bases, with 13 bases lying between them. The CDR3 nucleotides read TGTGCCAGCAGCTTAGCCCCCCAGAGCGGGGAGACCCAGTACTTC. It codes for CASSLAPQSGETQYF.

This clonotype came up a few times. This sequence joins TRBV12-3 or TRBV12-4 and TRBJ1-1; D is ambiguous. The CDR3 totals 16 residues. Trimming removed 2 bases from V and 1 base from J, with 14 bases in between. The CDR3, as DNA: TGTGCCAGCAGTTTATACGGGGTAAAAAAGAACACTGAAGCTTTCTTT. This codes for CASSLYGVKKNTEAFF.

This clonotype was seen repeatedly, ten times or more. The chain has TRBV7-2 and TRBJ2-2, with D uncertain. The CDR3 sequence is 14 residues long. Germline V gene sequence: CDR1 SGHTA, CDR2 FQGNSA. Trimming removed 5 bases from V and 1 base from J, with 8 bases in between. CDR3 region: CASSPRRNTGELFF. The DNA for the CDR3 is TGTGCCAGCAGCCCTCGAAGGAACACCGGGGAGCTGTTTTTT.

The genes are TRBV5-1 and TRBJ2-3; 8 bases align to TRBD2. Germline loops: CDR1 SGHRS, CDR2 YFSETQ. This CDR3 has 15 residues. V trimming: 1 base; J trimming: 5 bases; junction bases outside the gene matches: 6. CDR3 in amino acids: CASSLRQRELDTQYF. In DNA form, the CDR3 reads TGCGCCAGCAGCTTGAGGCAGCGGGAGTTAGATACGCAGTATTTT. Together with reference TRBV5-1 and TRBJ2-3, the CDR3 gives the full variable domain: KAGVTQTPRYLIKTRGQQVTLSCSPISGHRSVSWYQQTPGQGLQFLFEYFSETQRNKGNFPGRFSGRQFSNSRSEMNVSTLELGDSALYLCASSLRQRELDTQYFGPGTRLTVL.

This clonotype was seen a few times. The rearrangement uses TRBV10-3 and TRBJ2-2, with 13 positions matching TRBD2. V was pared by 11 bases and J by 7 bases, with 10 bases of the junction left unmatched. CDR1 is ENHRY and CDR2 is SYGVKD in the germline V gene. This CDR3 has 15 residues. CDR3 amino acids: CAAQGTSGNGGELFF. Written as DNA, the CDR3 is TGTGCCGCTCAAGGGACTAGCGGGAACGGCGGGGAGCTGTTTTTT.

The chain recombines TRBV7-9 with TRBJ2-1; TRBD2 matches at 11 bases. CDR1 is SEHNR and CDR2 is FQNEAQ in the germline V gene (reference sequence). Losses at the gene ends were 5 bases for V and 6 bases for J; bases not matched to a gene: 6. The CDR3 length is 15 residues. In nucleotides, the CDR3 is TGTGCCAGCAGCACCACTAGCGGGAGAGGCAATGAGCAGTTCTTC. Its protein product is CASSTTSGRGNEQFF.

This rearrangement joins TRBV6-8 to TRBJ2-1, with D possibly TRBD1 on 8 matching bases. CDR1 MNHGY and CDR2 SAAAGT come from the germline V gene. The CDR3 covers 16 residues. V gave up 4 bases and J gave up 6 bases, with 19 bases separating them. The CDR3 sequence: CASSLSDRGLSNEQFF. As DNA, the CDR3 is TGTGCCAGCAGTTTATCTGACAGGGGACTATCCAATGAGCAGTTCTTC.

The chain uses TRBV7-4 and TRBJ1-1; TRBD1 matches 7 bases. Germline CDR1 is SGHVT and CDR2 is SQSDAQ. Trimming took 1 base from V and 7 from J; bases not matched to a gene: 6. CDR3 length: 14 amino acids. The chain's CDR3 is CASSLVRRDSEAFF. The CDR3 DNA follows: TGTGCCAGCAGCTTAGTACGGCGGGACAGTGAAGCTTTCTTT.

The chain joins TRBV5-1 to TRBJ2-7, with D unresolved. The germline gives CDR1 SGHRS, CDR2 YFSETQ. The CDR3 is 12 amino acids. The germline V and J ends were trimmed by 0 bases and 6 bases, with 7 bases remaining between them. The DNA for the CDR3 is TGCGCCAGCAGCTTGGATACGGGCGAGCAGTACTTC. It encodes CASSLDTGEQYF. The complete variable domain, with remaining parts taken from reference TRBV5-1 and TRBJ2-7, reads KAGVTQTPRYLIKTRGQQVTLSCSPISGHRSVSWYQQTPGQGLQFLFEYFSETQRNKGNFPGRFSGRQFSNSRSEMNVSTLELGDSALYLCASSLDTGEQYFGPGTRLTVT.

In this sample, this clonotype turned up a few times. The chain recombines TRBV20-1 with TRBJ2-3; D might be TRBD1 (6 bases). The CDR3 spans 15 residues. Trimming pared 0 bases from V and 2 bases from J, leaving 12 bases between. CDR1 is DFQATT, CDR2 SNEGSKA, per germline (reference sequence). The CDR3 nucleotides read TGCAGTGCTAGAGATCTCTGGGACAACACAGATACGCAGTATTTT. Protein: CSARDLWDNTDTQYF.